Listed below are T cell receptor beta chains from one sample, sequenced in a study of shared clonotypes between healthy human individuals. Using immunoSEQ multiplex PCR, the repertoire was profiled, and TCRdb retains in-frame clones only, with some absent. The sample yields fewer than 850,000 clones, about 96% seen once. The specimen was naive CD8+ T cells sorted from blood. Source of these receptors: a man aged 30 to 39 in good health. CDR3s include the opening cysteine and the closing phenylalanine or tryptophan. The D gene is left open where the match is weak. Expanded clones are given a class, and other clones once, few, many or no size at all.

>TRBV4-1|TRBD1|.|TRBJ1-5
CASSQEGTGANQPQHF
TGCGCCAGCAGCCAAGAAGGCACAGGGGCCAATCAGCCCCAGCATTTT
>TRBV25-1|TRBD1|.|TRBJ2-3
CASSEGQSSTDTQYF
TGTGCCAGCAGTGAGGGACAGTCTAGCACAGATACGCAGTATTTT
>TRBV7-6|.|.|TRBJ2-7
CASSLAGGWKDEQYF
TGTGCCAGCAGCTTAGCCGGGGGTTGGAAGGACGAGCAGTACTTC
>TRBV10-3|TRBD2|.|TRBJ2-1
CAISGTSGRSNEQFF
TGTGCCATCAGTGGGACTAGCGGGAGATCGAATGAGCAGTTCTTC
>TRBV4-3|.|.|TRBJ2-1
CASSQVREFNEQFF
TGCGCCAGCAGCCAAGTCCGGGAGTTCAATGAGCAGTTCTTC
>TRBV30|.|.|TRBJ1-1
CAWSDGGYNTEAFF
TGTGCCTGGAGTGACGGAGGTTACAACACTGAAGCTTTCTTT
>TRBV27|.|.|TRBJ2-3
CASSWLDTQYF
TGTGCCAGCAGTTGGTTGGATACGCAGTATTTT
>TRBV9|.|.|TRBJ1-2
CASSSRAGGYTF
TGTGCCAGCAGCTCACGAGCCGGAGGCTACACCTTC
>TRBV14|TRBD1|.|TRBJ2-1
CASSRRTGSYNEQFF
TGTGCCAGCAGCCGTAGGACAGGGTCGTACAATGAGCAGTTCTTC
>TRBV7-6|.|.|TRBJ1-1
CASRPSMNTEAFF
TGTGCCAGCAGGCCAAGCATGAACACTGAAGCTTTCTTT
>TRBV7-3|.|.|TRBJ2-2
CASSLFPAGKYTGELFF
TGTGCCAGCAGCTTATTTCCGGCAGGGAAGTACACCGGGGAGCTGTTTTTT
>TRBV18|TRBD2|.|TRBJ2-2
CATPRLRETGELFF
TGTGCCACCCCGAGGTTGCGGGAGACCGGGGAGCTGTTTTTT
>TRBV5-5|.|few|TRBJ1-2
CASSLDRIYYGYTF
TGTGCCAGCAGCTTGGACAGGATCTACTATGGCTACACCTTC
>TRBV5-4|TRBD1|.|TRBJ2-2
CASSLDRVELGELFF
TGTGCCAGCAGCTTAGACAGGGTAGAGTTAGGGGAGCTGTTTTTT
>TRBV5-8|.|.|TRBJ1-5
CASSPRRRAQNQPQHF
TGTGCCAGCAGCCCCAGGCGGCGAGCGCAAAATCAGCCCCAGCATTTT
>TRBV5-1|.|.|TRBJ2-7
CASSLSPGAGYEQYF
TGCGCCAGCAGCTTGTCTCCTGGGGCAGGCTACGAGCAGTACTTC
>TRBV5-6|.|.|TRBJ2-7
CASSLEAQTEQYF
TGTGCCAGCAGCTTGGAAGCACAAACCGAGCAGTACTTC
>TRBV7-9|TRBD1|.|TRBJ2-7
CASSPRDRGSEQYF
TGTGCCAGCAGCCCCCGGGACAGGGGATCCGAGCAGTACTTC
>TRBV27|.|.|TRBJ2-5
CASTSRGRETQYF
TGTGCCAGCACCTCAAGGGGCCGGGAGACCCAGTACTTC
>TRBV27|.|.|TRBJ1-5
CASSLRPDQPQHF
TGTGCCAGCAGTTTACGGCCGGATCAGCCCCAGCATTTT
>TRBV14|.|.|TRBJ1-4
CASSGGVATNEKLFF
TGTGCCAGCAGCGGGGGTGTTGCAACTAATGAAAAACTGTTTTTT
>TRBV27|.|.|TRBJ2-6
CASSLIGALSGANVLTF
TGTGCCAGCAGTTTAATAGGGGCGCTCTCTGGGGCCAACGTCCTGACTTTC
>TRBV5-5|TRBD1|.|TRBJ2-7
CASSLDGQGSYEQYF
TGTGCCAGCAGCTTGGATGGACAGGGGTCCTACGAGCAGTACTTC
>TRBV7-9|TRBD1|.|TRBJ2-1
CASSHSGQGNNEQFF
TGTGCCAGCAGCCACTCCGGACAGGGGAACAATGAGCAGTTCTTC
>TRBV6-6|.|.|TRBJ1-1
CASSGQGKRTTEAFF
TGTGCCAGCAGTGGGCAGGGGAAAAGGACCACTGAAGCTTTCTTT
>TRBV18|.|.|TRBJ2-3
CASSPQGSSTDTQYF
TGTGCCAGCTCACCACAGGGCTCTAGCACAGATACGCAGTATTTT
>TRBV4-1|.|.|TRBJ2-2
CASSPRDPVRELFF
TGCGCCAGCAGCCCCCGGGACCCGGTTAGGGAGCTGTTTTTT
>TRBV2|.|.|TRBJ2-1
CASSAGSYNEQFF
TGTGCCAGCAGCGCAGGATCCTACAATGAGCAGTTCTTC
>TRBV27|TRBD1|.|TRBJ1-1
CASRETGVNTEAFF
TGTGCCAGCAGGGAGACAGGGGTTAACACTGAAGCTTTCTTT
>TRBV7-9|.|once|TRBJ2-2
CASSPPEGIEELFF
TGTGCCAGCAGCCCCCCTGAGGGGATCGAGGAGCTGTTTTTT
>TRBV9|.|.|TRBJ2-3
CASYPGVGDTQYF
TGTGCCAGCTACCCGGGAGTAGGAGATACGCAGTATTTT
>TRBV9|.|.|TRBJ2-1
CASSVGASSYNEQFF
TGTGCCAGCAGCGTAGGGGCTAGCAGCTACAATGAGCAGTTCTTC
>TRBV6-5|.|.|TRBJ1-2
CASSSGGANYGYTF
TGTGCCAGCAGTTCAGGAGGGGCTAACTATGGCTACACCTTC
>TRBV5-1|.|once|TRBJ1-5
CASSFGGWGNQPQHF
TGCGCCAGCAGCTTTGGCGGGTGGGGAAATCAGCCCCAGCATTTT
>TRBV29-1|TRBD1|.|TRBJ1-2
CSGGRQGNDGYTF
TGCAGCGGGGGGAGACAGGGGAACGATGGCTACACCTTC
>TRBV6-1|.|.|TRBJ2-1
CASSGRLNEQFF
TGTGCCAGCAGCGGTAGGCTCAATGAGCAGTTCTTC
>TRBV6-6|.|.|TRBJ2-1
CASSRNNEQFF
TGTGCCAGCAGTAGGAACAATGAGCAGTTCTTC
>TRBV7-8|.|.|TRBJ1-5
CASSLAFPWEVNNQPQHF
TGTGCCAGCAGCTTAGCGTTCCCCTGGGAGGTGAACAATCAGCCCCAGCATTTT
>TRBV5-6|TRBD1|.|TRBJ2-7
CASSLLDRAYEQYF
TGTGCCAGCAGCTTGTTGGACAGGGCTTACGAGCAGTACTTC
>TRBV5-1|TRBD2|.|TRBJ2-7
CASSLGTSGRSTYEQYF
TGCGCCAGCAGCTTGGGGACTAGCGGGAGAAGCACCTACGAGCAGTACTTC
>TRBV5-4|.|.|TRBJ2-7
CASSPRLDPYEQYF
TGTGCCAGCAGCCCCCGCTTGGACCCCTACGAGCAGTACTTC
>TRBV4-2|TRBD2|.|TRBJ2-1
CASSQDLAGGSNEQFF
TGTGCCAGCAGCCAAGATCTAGCGGGAGGTAGTAATGAGCAGTTCTTC
>TRBV7-5|.|.|TRBJ2-7
CAARTGSYEQYF
TGTGCGGCCAGGACGGGCTCTTACGAGCAGTACTTC
>TRBV4-1|.|.|TRBJ2-7
CASSQRVRDTYPGDYEQYF
TGCGCCAGCAGCCAAAGGGTTAGGGACACCTACCCTGGGGACTACGAGCAGTACTTC
>TRBV7-9|.|.|TRBJ2-5
CASSLVLQGQETQYF
TGTGCCAGCAGCTTAGTCTTGCAGGGCCAAGAGACCCAGTACTTC
>TRBV11-2|.|.|TRBJ2-7
CASSFSGPTYEQYF
TGTGCCAGCAGCTTTAGCGGTCCTACCTACGAGCAGTACTTC
>TRBV9|TRBD2|.|TRBJ2-7
CASSVTAGGFYEQYF
TGTGCCAGCAGCGTAACAGCGGGGGGTTTTTACGAGCAGTACTTC
>TRBV5-6|.|.|TRBJ1-2
CASSLTPNYGYTF
TGTGCCAGCAGCTTGACACCTAACTATGGCTACACCTTC
>TRBV11-2|.|.|TRBJ2-7
CASSLSSSYEQYF
TGTGCCAGCAGCTTAAGCTCTTCCTACGAGCAGTACTTC
>TRBV11-2|.|.|TRBJ1-3
CASSQWGTQVFSGNTIYF
TGTGCCAGCAGCCAATGGGGGACGCAGGTATTCTCTGGAAACACCATATATTTT
>TRBV6-1|.|.|TRBJ2-2
CASSDLLEGTGELFF
TGTGCCAGCAGTGATCTCTTGGAAGGAACCGGGGAGCTGTTTTTT
>TRBV7-8|.|.|TRBJ2-7
CASSFREFSYEQYF
TGTGCCAGCAGCTTCCGGGAATTCTCCTACGAGCAGTACTTC
>TRBV5-6|TRBD2|.|TRBJ2-2
CASNSAGEGNTGELFF
TGTGCCAGCAACTCAGCGGGAGAGGGGAACACCGGGGAGCTGTTTTTT
>TRBV6-1|TRBD1|.|TRBJ1-5
CASSLVDRGNQPQHF
TGTGCCAGCAGTCTAGTCGACAGGGGCAATCAGCCCCAGCATTTT